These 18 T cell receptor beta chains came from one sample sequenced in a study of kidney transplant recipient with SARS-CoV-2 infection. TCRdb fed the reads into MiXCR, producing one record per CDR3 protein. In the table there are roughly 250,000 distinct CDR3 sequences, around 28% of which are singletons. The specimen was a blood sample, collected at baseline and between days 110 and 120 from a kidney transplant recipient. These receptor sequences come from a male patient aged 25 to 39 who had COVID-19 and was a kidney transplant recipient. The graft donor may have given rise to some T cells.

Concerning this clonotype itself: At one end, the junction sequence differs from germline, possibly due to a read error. CDR3 protein: CDSSSSKLRRKTYGYTF. Written as DNA, the CDR3 is TGCGACAGCAGTAGTTCGAAGCTACGCAGAAAGACCTATGGCTACACCTTC. The rearrangement links TRBV23-1 to TRBJ1-2, with D unclear. Being an ORF, TRBV23-1 has a function that is uncertain. The CDR3 has 17 residues.

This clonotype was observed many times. The CDR3, as DNA: TGTGCCAGCAGCTTACAGGGGGGCTCCTACAATGAGCAGTTCTTC. Encoded protein: CASSLQGGSYNEQFF. The chain combines TRBV11-2 with TRBJ2-1; tentatively, D is TRBD1 (7 bases). The CDR3 spans 15 residues. V was shortened by 2 bases and J by 0 bases, with 8 bases between the two germline ends. From germline, CDR1 is SGHAT and CDR2 FQNNGV.

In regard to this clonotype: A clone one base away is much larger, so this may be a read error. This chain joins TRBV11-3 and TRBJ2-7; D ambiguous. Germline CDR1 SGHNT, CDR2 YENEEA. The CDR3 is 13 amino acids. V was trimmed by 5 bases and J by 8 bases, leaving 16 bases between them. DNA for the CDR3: TGTGCCAGCAGCCTCCCCCCTGGGTTCAAGCAGTACTTC. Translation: CASSLPPGFKQYF.

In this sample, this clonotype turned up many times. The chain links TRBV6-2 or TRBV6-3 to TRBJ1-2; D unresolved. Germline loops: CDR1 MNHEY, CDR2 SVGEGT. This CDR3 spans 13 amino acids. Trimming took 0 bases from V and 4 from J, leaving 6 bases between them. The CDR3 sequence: CASSYSLSYGYTF. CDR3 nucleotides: TGTGCCAGCAGTTACTCGTTGAGCTATGGCTACACCTTC.

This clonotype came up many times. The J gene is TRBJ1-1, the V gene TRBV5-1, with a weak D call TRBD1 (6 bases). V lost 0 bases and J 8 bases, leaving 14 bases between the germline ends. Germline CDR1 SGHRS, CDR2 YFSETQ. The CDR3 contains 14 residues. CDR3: CASSLGSPGEEAFF. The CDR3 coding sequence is TGCGCCAGCAGCTTGGGTTCCCCAGGGGAGGAAGCTTTCTTT.

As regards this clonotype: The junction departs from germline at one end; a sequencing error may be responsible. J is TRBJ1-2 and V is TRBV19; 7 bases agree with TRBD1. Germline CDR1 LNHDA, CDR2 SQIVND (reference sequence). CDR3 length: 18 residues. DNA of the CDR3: TGTGCCAGTAGTATTAGGTCCTCAGACAGGGCCTCTCACTATGACTACACCTTC. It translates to CASSIRSSDRASHYDYTF.

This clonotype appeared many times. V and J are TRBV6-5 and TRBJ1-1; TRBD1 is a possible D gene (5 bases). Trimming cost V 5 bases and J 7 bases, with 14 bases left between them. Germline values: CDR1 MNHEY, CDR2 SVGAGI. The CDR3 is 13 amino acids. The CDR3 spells CASSRGTGYEAFF. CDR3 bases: TGTGCCAGCAGTCGCGGGACGGGTTATGAAGCTTTCTTT.

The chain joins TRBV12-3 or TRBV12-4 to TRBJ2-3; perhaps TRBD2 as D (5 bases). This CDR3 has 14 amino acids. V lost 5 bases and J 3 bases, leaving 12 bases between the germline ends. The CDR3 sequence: CASSRLLVTDTQYF. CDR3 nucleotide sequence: TGTGCCAGCAGTCGGCTACTAGTAACAGATACGCAGTATTTT.

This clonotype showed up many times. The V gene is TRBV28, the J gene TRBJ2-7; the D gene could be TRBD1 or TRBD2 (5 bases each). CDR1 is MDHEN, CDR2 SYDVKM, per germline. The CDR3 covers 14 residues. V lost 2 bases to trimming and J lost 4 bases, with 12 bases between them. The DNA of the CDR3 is TGTGCCAGCAGTTTAGGGGGTGTAGGGTACGAGCAGTACTTC. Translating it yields CASSLGGVGYEQYF. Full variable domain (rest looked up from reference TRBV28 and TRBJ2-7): DVKVTQSSRYLVKRTGEKVFLECVQDMDHENMFWYRQDPGLGLRLIYFSYDVKMKEKGDIPEGYSVSREKKERFSLILESASTNQTSMYLCASSLGGVGYEQYFGPGTRLTVT.

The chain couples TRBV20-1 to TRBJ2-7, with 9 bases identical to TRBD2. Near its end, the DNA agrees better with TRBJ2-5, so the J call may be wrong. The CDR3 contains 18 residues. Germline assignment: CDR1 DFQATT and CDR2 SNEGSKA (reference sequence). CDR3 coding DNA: TGCAGTGCTAGCCTTAATAGTCGGCGTCTAGCGGGGCAAGAGACCCAGTACTTC. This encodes CSASLNSRRLAGQETQYF.

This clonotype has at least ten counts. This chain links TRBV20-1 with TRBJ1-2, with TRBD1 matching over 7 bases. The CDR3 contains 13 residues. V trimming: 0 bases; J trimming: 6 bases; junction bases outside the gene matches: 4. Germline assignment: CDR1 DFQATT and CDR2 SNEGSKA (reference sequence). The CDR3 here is CSARDQGGNGYTF. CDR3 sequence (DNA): TGCAGTGCTAGAGATCAGGGGGGGAATGGCTACACCTTC.

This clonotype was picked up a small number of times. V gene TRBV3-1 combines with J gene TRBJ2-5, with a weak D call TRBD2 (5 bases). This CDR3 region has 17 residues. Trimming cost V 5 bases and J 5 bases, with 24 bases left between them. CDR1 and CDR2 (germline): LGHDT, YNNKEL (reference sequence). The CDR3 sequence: CASSERDPISFSETQYF. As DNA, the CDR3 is TGTGCCAGCAGCGAGAGGGATCCCATTTCTTTCTCTGAGACCCAGTACTTC.

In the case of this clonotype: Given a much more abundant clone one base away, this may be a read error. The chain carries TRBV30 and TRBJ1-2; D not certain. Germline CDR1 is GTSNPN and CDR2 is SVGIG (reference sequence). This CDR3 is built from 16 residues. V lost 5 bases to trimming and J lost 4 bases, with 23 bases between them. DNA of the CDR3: TGTGCCTGGCATCCTGCGCGTTATAGTAAGACCTATGGCTACACCTTC. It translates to CAWHPARYSKTYGYTF.

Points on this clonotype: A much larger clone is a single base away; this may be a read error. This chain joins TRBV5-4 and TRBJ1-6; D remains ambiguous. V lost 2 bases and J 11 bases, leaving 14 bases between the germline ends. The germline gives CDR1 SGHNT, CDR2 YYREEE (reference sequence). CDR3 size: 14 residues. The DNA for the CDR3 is TGTGCCAGCAGCTTCTCTTGGGAGCGACCACCCCTCCACTTT. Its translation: CASSFSWERPPLHF.

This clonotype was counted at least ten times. The CDR3 DNA sequence: TGCGCCAGCAGCCGCTCGTTTCAGCGGCTAGGGGAGACCGGGGAGCTGTTTTTT. Amino acid sequence: CASSRSFQRLGETGELFF. This sequence joins TRBV4-1 and TRBJ2-2, with D perhaps assigned TRBD1 or TRBD2 (5 bases each). V lost 4 bases to trimming and J lost 5 bases, with 23 bases between them. CDR1 and CDR2 (germline): MGHRA, YSYEKL. The CDR3 loop spans 18 amino acids.

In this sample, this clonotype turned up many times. CDR3 nucleotides: TGTGCCAGCAGTTTCGTCTTCGGTGCGAACACTGAAGCTTTCTTT. It specifies CASSFVFGANTEAFF. The V and J genes are TRBV27 and TRBJ1-1; D is ambiguous. The V gene's germline CDR1 is MNHEY and CDR2 SMNVEV (reference sequence). The V end lost 3 bases, the J end lost 1 base, and 12 bases lay between the germline ends. There are 15 residues in the CDR3.

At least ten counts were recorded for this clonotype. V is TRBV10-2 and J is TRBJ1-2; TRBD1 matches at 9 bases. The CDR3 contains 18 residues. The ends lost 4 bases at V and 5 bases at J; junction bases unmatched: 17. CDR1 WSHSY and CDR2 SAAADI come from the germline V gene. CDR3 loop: CASSAKEHGTGINYGYTF. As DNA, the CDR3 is TGCGCCAGCAGTGCCAAAGAACATGGGACAGGGATTAATTATGGCTACACCTTC.

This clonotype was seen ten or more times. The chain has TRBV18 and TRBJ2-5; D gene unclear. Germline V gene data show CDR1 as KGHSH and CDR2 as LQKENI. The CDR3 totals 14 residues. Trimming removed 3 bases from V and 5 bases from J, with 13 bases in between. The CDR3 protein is CASSPPNPGETQYF. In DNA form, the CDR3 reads TGTGCCAGCTCACCGCCGAACCCCGGGGAGACCCAGTACTTC.